Below, 11 T cell receptor beta chains from the same sample are listed, as sequenced in a study of T cell responses to AZD1222 COVID-19 vaccine. Assay: immunoSEQ multiplex PCR; the TCRdb copy retains only in-frame clones and omits some. The profile covers around 47,000 clones, with just under 80% appearing a single time and about 20% taken by the ten largest. The specimen was peripheral blood, collected 28 days after the second dose of the MenACWY control vaccine. These receptors were taken from an adult who received the MenACWY meningococcal vaccine as a control.

This chain links TRBV5-5 with TRBJ1-1; D is possibly TRBD1 (6 bases). The V end lost 4 bases, the J end lost 7 bases, and 11 bases lay between the germline ends. CDR1 SGHKS and CDR2 YYEKEE come from the germline V gene (reference sequence). The CDR3 spans 12 residues. CDR3 residues: CASSPEDSEAFF. CDR3 in DNA: TGTGCCAGCAGCCCGGAGGACAGTGAAGCTTTCTTT.

This clone was counted ten times or more. The rearrangement uses TRBV5-1 and TRBJ2-2; no reliable D call. Trimming cost V 10 bases and J 6 bases, with 19 bases left between them. Germline V gene data show CDR1 as SGHRS and CDR2 as YFSETQ. This CDR3 has 14 amino acids. The CDR3 is CAFRETDLAGELFF. The CDR3 DNA sequence: TGCGCCTTCCGCGAAACGGATTTAGCCGGGGAGCTGTTTTTT. The variable domain in full, with the rest retrieved from reference TRBV5-1 and TRBJ2-2, is KAGVTQTPRYLIKTRGQQVTLSCSPISGHRSVSWYQQTPGQGLQFLFEYFSETQRNKGNFPGRFSGRQFSNSRSEMNVSTLELGDSALYLCAFRETDLAGELFFGEGSRLTVL.

This chain uses TRBV21-1 with TRBJ2-7; TRBD1, the table's D call, lacks a check against the DNA. TRBV21-1 corresponds to a pseudogene. The CDR3 has 15 amino acids. CDR3 coding DNA: TGTGCCAGCAGCAAGAGGGGGCCCGGGGGACACGAGCAGTACGTC. Protein: CASSKRGPGGHEQYV.

This clone was detected once. The chain is built from TRBV7-9 and TRBJ1-1; no reliable D call. CDR1 is SEHNR and CDR2 is FQNEAQ in the germline V gene (reference sequence). Deletions cut 4 bases from V and 6 bases from J, with 12 bases between. This CDR3 contains 13 residues. CDR3 loop: CASSSELTAEAFF. The CDR3, as DNA: TGTGCCAGCAGCTCCGAGCTAACAGCTGAAGCTTTCTTT.

The sample holds a few counts of this clone. The V call is TRBV30, the J call TRBJ1-1; D perhaps matches TRBD1 (5 bases). The CDR3 has 15 residues. CDR1 and CDR2 from the germline V gene are GTSNPN and SVGIG (reference sequence). The germline V and J ends were trimmed by 1 base and 5 bases, with 17 bases remaining between them. CDR3 protein: CAWSEWGSRGTEAFF. The CDR3, as DNA: TGTGCCTGGAGTGAGTGGGGCTCCAGAGGGACTGAAGCTTTCTTT.

This clone counts as medium-sized. V is TRBV5-6 and J is TRBJ2-7; 12 bases agree with TRBD2. Unmatched junction bases numbered 7, after V lost 5 bases and J lost 4 bases. The CDR3 consists of 15 residues. The V gene's germline CDR1 is SGHDT and CDR2 YYEEEE. The CDR3 spells CASSSLAGGQYEQYV. The CDR3 region has the DNA TGTGCCAGCAGTTCGCTAGCGGGGGGGCAATACGAGCAGTACGTC.

The V and J genes are TRBV9 and TRBJ2-1; 10 positions match TRBD2. V shed 1 base and J 7 bases; nucleotides not matched to a gene: 5. Germline-derived CDR1 and CDR2 are SGDLS and YYNGEE. The CDR3 sequence is 15 residues long. The CDR3 DNA reads as TGTGCCAGCAGCGTAAAGGCTAGCGGGAGAAATGAGCAGTTCTTC. It translates to CASSVKASGRNEQFF.

The CDR3, as DNA: TGTGCCAGCAGCGTGGCTACCACTGGGAACACTGAAGCTTTCTTT. This codes for CASSVATTGNTEAFF. This rearrangement joins TRBV9 to TRBJ1-1; D is unresolved. The CDR3 is made up of 15 amino acids. From germline, CDR1 is SGDLS and CDR2 YYNGEE. V was shortened by 2 bases and J by 1 base, with 12 bases between the two germline ends.

V usage is TRBV19 and J usage is TRBJ2-2, with D perhaps being TRBD1 or TRBD2 (7 bases each). From germline, CDR1 is LNHDA and CDR2 SQIVND (reference sequence). CDR3 length: 15 residues. V lost 4 bases to trimming and J lost 7 bases, with 16 bases between them. In DNA form, the CDR3 reads TGTGCCAGTAGTAAGACAACAGGGGAGGGCGGGGAGCTGTTTTTT. The encoded protein is CASSKTTGEGGELFF.

The table lists this clone with a count of one. In DNA, the CDR3 is TGTGCCAGCAGCTCTACGGGGAGGGGACGTGAAGCTTTCTTT. It is translated as CASSSTGRGREAFF. V usage is TRBV6-5 and J usage is TRBJ1-1; D is possibly TRBD1 (5 bases). V lost 6 bases, J lost 7 bases, and 18 bases lay in between. The CDR3 is 14 amino acids. CDR1 is MNHEY and CDR2 is SVGAGI in the germline V gene.

This clone was found a few times. The rearrangement joins TRBV6-4 to TRBJ2-3; TRBD2 might be the D (6 bases). V lost 0 bases and J 1 base, leaving 8 bases between the germline ends. The CDR3 totals 15 residues. The germline V gene encodes CDR1 MRHNA and CDR2 SNTAGT. In DNA form, the CDR3 reads TGTGCCAGCAGTGACTCGCCGGGGGGCACAGATACGCAGTATTTT. Translated, it gives CASSDSPGGTDTQYF.